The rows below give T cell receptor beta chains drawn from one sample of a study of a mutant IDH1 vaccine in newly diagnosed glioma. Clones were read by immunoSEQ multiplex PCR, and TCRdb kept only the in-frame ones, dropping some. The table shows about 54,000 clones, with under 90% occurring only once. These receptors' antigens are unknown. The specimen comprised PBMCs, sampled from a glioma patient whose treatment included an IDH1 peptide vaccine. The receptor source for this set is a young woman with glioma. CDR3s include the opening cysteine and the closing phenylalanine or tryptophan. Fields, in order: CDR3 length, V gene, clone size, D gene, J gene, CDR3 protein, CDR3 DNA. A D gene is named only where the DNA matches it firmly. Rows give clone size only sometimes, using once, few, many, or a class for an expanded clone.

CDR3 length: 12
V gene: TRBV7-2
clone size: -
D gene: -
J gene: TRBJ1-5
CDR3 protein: CASSFWGQPQHF
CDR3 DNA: TGTGCCAGCAGCTTTTGGGGTCAGCCCCAGCATTTT

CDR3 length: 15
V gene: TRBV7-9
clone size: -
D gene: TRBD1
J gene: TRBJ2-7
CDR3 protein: CASSSDRDIFYEQYF
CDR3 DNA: TGTGCCAGCAGCAGTGACAGGGACATCTTCTACGAGCAGTACTTC

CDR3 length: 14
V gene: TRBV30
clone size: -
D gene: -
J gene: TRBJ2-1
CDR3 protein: CAWSVGSAHNEQFF
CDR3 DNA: TGTGCCTGGAGTGTTGGTAGCGCCCACAATGAGCAGTTCTTC

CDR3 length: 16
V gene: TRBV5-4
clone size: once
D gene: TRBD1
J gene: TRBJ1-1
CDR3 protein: CASSSFLGTVNTEAFF
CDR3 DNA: TGTGCCAGCAGCTCATTCTTAGGGACAGTGAACACTGAAGCTTTCTTT

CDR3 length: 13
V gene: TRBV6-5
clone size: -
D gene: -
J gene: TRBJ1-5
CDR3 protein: CASGWGGNQPQHF
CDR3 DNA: TGTGCCAGCGGTTGGGGAGGGAATCAGCCCCAGCATTTT

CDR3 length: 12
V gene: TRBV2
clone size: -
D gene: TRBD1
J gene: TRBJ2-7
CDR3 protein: CASNGDSYEQYF
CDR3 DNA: TGTGCCAGCAACGGGGACAGCTACGAGCAGTACTTC

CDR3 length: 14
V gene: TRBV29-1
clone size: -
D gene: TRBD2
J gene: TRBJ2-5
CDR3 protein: CSVSRGGASETQYF
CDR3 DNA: TGCAGCGTTTCCCGCGGGGGGGCATCGGAGACCCAGTACTTC

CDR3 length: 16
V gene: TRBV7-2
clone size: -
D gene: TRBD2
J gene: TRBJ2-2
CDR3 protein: CASSLGGGVRTGELFF
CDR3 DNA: TGTGCCAGCAGCTTAGGCGGGGGGGTCCGCACCGGGGAGCTGTTTTTT

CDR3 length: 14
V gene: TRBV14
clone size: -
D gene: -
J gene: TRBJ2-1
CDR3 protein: CASSQLGTFNEQFF
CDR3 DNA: TGTGCCAGCAGCCAATTGGGGACCTTCAATGAGCAGTTCTTC

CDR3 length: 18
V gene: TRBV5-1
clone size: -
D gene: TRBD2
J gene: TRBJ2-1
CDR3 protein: CASSGGLAGGPSSNEQFF
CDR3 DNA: TGCGCCAGCAGCGGGGGACTAGCGGGAGGGCCATCCTCAAATGAGCAGTTCTTC

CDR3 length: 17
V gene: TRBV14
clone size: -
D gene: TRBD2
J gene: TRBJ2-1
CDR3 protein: CASSRAKLAGGPGEQFF
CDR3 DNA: TGTGCCAGCAGCCGAGCCAAACTAGCGGGGGGGCCTGGTGAGCAGTTCTTC

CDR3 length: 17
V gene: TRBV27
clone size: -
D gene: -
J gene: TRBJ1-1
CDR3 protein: CASSLSVGGRWNTEAFF
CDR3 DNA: TGTGCCAGCAGTTTATCGGTTGGGGGCCGGTGGAACACTGAAGCTTTCTTT

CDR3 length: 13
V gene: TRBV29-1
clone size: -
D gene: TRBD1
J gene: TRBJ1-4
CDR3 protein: CSGRTGGNEKLFF
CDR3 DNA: TGCAGCGGAAGGACAGGGGGGAATGAAAAACTGTTTTTT

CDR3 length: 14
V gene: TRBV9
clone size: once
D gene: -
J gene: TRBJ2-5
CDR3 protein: CASSAPNDQETQYF
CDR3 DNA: TGTGCCAGCAGCGCCCCCAACGACCAAGAGACCCAGTACTTC

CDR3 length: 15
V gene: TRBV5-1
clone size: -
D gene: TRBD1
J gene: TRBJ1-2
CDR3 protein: CASSEGPGQLDGYTF
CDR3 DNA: TGCGCCAGCAGCGAGGGCCCGGGACAGTTAGACGGCTACACCTTC

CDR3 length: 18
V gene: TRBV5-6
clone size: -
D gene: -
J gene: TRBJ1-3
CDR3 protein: CASSPIRDSLLSGNTIYF
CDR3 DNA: TGTGCCAGCAGCCCGATCCGGGACTCCTTACTCTCTGGAAACACCATATATTTT

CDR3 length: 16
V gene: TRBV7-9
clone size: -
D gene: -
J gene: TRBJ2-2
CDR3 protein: CASSFMPGSGTGELFF
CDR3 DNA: TGTGCCAGCAGCTTTATGCCAGGGAGTGGCACCGGGGAGCTGTTTTTT

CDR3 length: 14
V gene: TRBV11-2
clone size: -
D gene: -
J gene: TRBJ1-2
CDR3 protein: CASSPPGGYYGYTF
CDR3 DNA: TGTGCCAGCAGCCCCCCGGGGGGATACTATGGCTACACCTTC

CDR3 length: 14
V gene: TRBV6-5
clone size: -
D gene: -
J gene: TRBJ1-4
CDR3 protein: CASSPDSYNEKLFF
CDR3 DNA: TGTGCCAGCAGTCCCGACAGCTATAATGAAAAACTGTTTTTT

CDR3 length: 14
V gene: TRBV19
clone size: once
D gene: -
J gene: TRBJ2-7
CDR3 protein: CASSMGGTSYEQYF
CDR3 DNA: TGTGCCAGTAGTATGGGGGGTACTTCCTACGAGCAGTACTTC

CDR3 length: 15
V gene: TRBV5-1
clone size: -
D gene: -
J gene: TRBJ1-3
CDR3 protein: CASSLSRPSGNTIYF
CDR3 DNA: TGCGCCAGCAGCTTAAGCCGCCCCTCTGGAAACACCATATATTTT